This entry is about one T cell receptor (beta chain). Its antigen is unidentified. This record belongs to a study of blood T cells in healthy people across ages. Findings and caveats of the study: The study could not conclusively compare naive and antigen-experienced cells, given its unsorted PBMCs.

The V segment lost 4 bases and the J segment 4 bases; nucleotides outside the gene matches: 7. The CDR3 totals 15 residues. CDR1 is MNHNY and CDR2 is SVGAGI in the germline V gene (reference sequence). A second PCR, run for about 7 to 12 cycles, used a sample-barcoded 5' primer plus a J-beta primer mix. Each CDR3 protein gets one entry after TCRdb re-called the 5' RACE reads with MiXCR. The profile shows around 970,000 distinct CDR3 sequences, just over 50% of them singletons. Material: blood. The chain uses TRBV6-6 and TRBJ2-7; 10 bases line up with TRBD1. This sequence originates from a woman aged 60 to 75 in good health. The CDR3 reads CASSSGDRGPYEQYF. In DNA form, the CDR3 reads TGTGCCAGCAGTTCGGGCGACAGGGGGCCTTACGAGCAGTACTTC.